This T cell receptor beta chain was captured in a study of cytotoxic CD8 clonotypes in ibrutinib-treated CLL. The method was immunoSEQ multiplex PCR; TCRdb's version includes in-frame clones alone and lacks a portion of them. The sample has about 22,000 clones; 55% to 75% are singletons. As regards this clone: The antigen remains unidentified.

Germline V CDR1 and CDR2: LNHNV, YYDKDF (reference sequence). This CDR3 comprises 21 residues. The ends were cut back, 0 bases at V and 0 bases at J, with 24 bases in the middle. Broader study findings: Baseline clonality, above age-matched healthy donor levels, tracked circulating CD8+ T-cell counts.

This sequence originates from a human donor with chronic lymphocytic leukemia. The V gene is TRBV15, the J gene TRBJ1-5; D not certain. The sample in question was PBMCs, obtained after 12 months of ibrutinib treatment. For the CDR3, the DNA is TGTGCCACCAGCAGAGATCCTTTGCTCAGCTCCGGATTTCATAGCAATCAGCCCCAGCATTTT. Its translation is CATSRDPLLSSGFHSNQPQHF.